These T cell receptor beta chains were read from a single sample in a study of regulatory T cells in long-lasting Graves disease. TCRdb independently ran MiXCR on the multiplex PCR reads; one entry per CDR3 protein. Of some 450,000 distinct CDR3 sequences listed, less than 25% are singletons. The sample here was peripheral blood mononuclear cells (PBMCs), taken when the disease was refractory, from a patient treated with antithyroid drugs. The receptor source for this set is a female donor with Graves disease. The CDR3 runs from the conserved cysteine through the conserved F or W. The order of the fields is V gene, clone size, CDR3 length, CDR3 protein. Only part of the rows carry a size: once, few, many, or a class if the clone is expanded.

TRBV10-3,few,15,CAIWDPVGSPYEQYF
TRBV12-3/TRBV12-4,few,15,CASRRQGTIRQPQHF
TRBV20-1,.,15,CSASRARQGNEKLFF
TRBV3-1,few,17,CASSQESSGRARETQYF
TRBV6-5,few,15,CASSWGGQFNEKLFF
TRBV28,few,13,CASNVGGSTEAFF
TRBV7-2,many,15,CASSLTKSTQNIQYF
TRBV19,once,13,CASTSLANYGYTF
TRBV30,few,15,CAWGGTGTSSYEQYF
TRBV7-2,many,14,CASRLTVTNTEAFF
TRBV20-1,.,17,CSASVGAPSGSNQPQHF
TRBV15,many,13,CATSADRDTEAFF
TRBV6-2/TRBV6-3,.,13,CASTGGRNTEAFF
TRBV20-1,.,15,CSARDRVNQNQPQHF
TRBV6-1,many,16,CASSQSRGLMNTEAFF
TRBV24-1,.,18,CATSDPGGTSGVGETQYF
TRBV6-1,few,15,CASSPTDSPAYEQYF